The rows below give T cell receptor beta chains drawn from one sample of a study of blood T cells in healthy people across ages. A single record per CDR3 protein comes from TCRdb applying MiXCR to the 5' RACE reads. The sample lists over a million distinct CDR3 sequences; 35% to 45% were seen once. What was sequenced was blood. The source of these receptors is a woman aged 18-29 years in good health. CDR3s include the opening cysteine and the closing phenylalanine or tryptophan. A D gene is named only where the DNA matches it firmly. Only part of the rows carry a size: once, few, many, or a class if the clone is expanded.

clone_size: -
j_call: TRBJ2-5
d_call: TRBD2
v_call: TRBV5-1
cdr3_aa: CASSSRPPGLEDEQYF
cdr3_nt: TGCGCCAGCAGCTCGAGACCCCCGGGACTAGAGGATGAGCAGTACTTC

clone_size: -
j_call: TRBJ1-2
d_call: -
v_call: TRBV2
cdr3_aa: CATKLDGQANYGYTF
cdr3_nt: TGTGCCACCAAGTTGGACGGACAAGCTAACTATGGCTACACCTTC

clone_size: -
j_call: TRBJ1-5
d_call: TRBD1
v_call: TRBV20-1
cdr3_aa: CSAPPGQGAQRPVNGNQPQHF
cdr3_nt: TGCAGTGCTCCTCCGGGACAGGGGGCACAGAGGCCCGTTAACGGCAATCAGCCCCAGCATTTT

clone_size: few
j_call: TRBJ1-1
d_call: TRBD1
v_call: TRBV29-1
cdr3_aa: CSVLAGTGEWDTEAFF
cdr3_nt: TGCAGCGTCCTCGCCGGGACAGGGGAGTGGGACACTGAAGCTTTCTTT

clone_size: -
j_call: TRBJ2-7
d_call: -
v_call: TRBV6-1
cdr3_aa: CACRGVASEQYF
cdr3_nt: TGTGCCTGCAGGGGGGTAGCCTCCGAGCAGTACTTC

clone_size: -
j_call: TRBJ2-5
d_call: -
v_call: TRBV6-5
cdr3_aa: CASRTTSGPLGTQYF
cdr3_nt: TGTGCCAGCAGAACCACTTCCGGGCCGCTGGGGACCCAGTACTTC

clone_size: -
j_call: TRBJ2-5
d_call: -
v_call: TRBV27
cdr3_aa: CASSPWERRQETQYF
cdr3_nt: TGTGCCAGCAGTCCCTGGGAGCGGCGACAAGAGACCCAGTACTTC

clone_size: -
j_call: TRBJ2-5
d_call: TRBD2
v_call: TRBV7-2
cdr3_aa: CASSSQRGVQETQYF
cdr3_nt: TGTGCCAGCAGTTCCCAGCGGGGGGTGCAAGAGACCCAGTACTTC

clone_size: -
j_call: TRBJ1-1
d_call: -
v_call: TRBV5-1
cdr3_aa: CASTLRTGGDTEAFF
cdr3_nt: TGCGCCAGCACCCTGAGGACGGGGGGCGACACTGAAGCTTTCTTT

clone_size: -
j_call: TRBJ2-5
d_call: TRBD1
v_call: TRBV5-6
cdr3_aa: CASSFLDRGQETQYF
cdr3_nt: TGTGCCAGCAGCTTCCTGGACAGGGGGCAAGAGACCCAGTACTTC

clone_size: -
j_call: TRBJ2-1
d_call: TRBD2
v_call: TRBV28
cdr3_aa: CASSFTSGSYDEQFF
cdr3_nt: TGTGCCAGCAGTTTCACTAGCGGGAGTTACGATGAGCAGTTCTTC

clone_size: -
j_call: TRBJ1-4
d_call: -
v_call: TRBV4-1
cdr3_aa: CASSQQGTNEKLFF
cdr3_nt: TGCGCCAGCAGCCAACAGGGAACTAATGAAAAACTGTTTTTT

clone_size: -
j_call: TRBJ2-5
d_call: -
v_call: TRBV6-2/TRBV6-3
cdr3_aa: CASSYPGGVLATQYF
cdr3_nt: TGTGCCAGCAGTTACCCAGGGGGGGTCTTGGCTACCCAGTACTTC

clone_size: once
j_call: TRBJ1-4
d_call: TRBD1
v_call: TRBV3-1
cdr3_aa: CTSRGKRAGQPATNEKLFF
cdr3_nt: TGTACCAGCAGAGGCAAGCGAGCGGGACAGCCTGCAACTAATGAAAAACTGTTTTTT

clone_size: -
j_call: TRBJ2-2
d_call: -
v_call: TRBV29-1
cdr3_aa: CSAKLNTGELFF
cdr3_nt: TGCAGCGCTAAACTGAACACCGGGGAGCTGTTTTTT

clone_size: -
j_call: TRBJ2-7
d_call: -
v_call: TRBV20-1
cdr3_aa: CSARTPRRGYYEQYF
cdr3_nt: TGCAGTGCTAGGACCCCCCGTAGGGGGTACTACGAGCAGTACTTC

clone_size: -
j_call: TRBJ1-4
d_call: -
v_call: TRBV27
cdr3_aa: CASRGLRDTNEKLFF
cdr3_nt: TGTGCCAGCAGGGGCTTGAGGGATACAAATGAAAAACTGTTTTTT

clone_size: once
j_call: TRBJ2-1
d_call: -
v_call: TRBV6-2/TRBV6-3
cdr3_aa: CASSLSVVLSYNEQFF
cdr3_nt: TGTGCCAGCAGTTTATCAGTGGTGCTCTCCTACAATGAGCAGTTCTTC

clone_size: -
j_call: TRBJ1-2
d_call: -
v_call: TRBV21-1
cdr3_aa: CASSKVASRSNYGYTF
cdr3_nt: TGTGCCAGCAGCAAAGTAGCCAGCCGATCTAACTATGGCTACACCTTC

clone_size: -
j_call: TRBJ2-7
d_call: TRBD1
v_call: TRBV24-1
cdr3_aa: CATSAMDRGEYEQYF
cdr3_nt: TGTGCCACCAGTGCCATGGACAGGGGAGAATACGAGCAGTACTTC

clone_size: -
j_call: TRBJ2-5
d_call: -
v_call: TRBV15
cdr3_aa: CATSRDRVSQETQYF
cdr3_nt: TGTGCCACCAGCAGAGATCGGGTTAGCCAAGAGACCCAGTACTTC

clone_size: few
j_call: TRBJ2-7
d_call: TRBD2
v_call: TRBV20-1
cdr3_aa: CSAVGLAGKNEQYF
cdr3_nt: TGCAGTGCCGTTGGACTAGCGGGAAAGAACGAGCAGTACTTC

clone_size: few
j_call: TRBJ2-7
d_call: -
v_call: TRBV12-3/TRBV12-4
cdr3_aa: CASRSTGLKNEQYF
cdr3_nt: TGTGCCAGCAGGTCCACAGGGCTTAAAAATGAGCAGTACTTC

clone_size: -
j_call: TRBJ2-1
d_call: TRBD1
v_call: TRBV7-9
cdr3_aa: CASSLLIGTASNEQFF
cdr3_nt: TGTGCCAGCAGCTTACTTATCGGGACAGCTTCCAATGAGCAGTTCTTC

clone_size: -
j_call: TRBJ2-5
d_call: TRBD1
v_call: TRBV14
cdr3_aa: CASSQHGQEVYF
cdr3_nt: TGTGCCAGCAGCCAACACGGACAGGAGGTGTACTTC

clone_size: -
j_call: TRBJ1-2
d_call: TRBD1
v_call: TRBV7-2
cdr3_aa: CASSLGYFDRGIYGYTF
cdr3_nt: TGCGCCAGCAGCTTAGGTTACTTCGACAGGGGGATCTATGGCTACACCTTC

clone_size: few
j_call: TRBJ1-2
d_call: -
v_call: TRBV29-1
cdr3_aa: CSVVVTDYGYTF
cdr3_nt: TGCAGCGTTGTAGTGACGGACTATGGCTACACCTTC

clone_size: -
j_call: TRBJ2-3
d_call: -
v_call: TRBV5-1
cdr3_aa: CASSLDGRLGPDTQYF
cdr3_nt: TGCGCCAGCAGCTTGGATGGCCGGCTAGGACCAGATACGCAGTATTTT

clone_size: -
j_call: TRBJ1-4
d_call: -
v_call: TRBV18
cdr3_aa: CASSPASGEKLFF
cdr3_nt: TGTGCCAGCTCACCGGCATCTGGTGAAAAACTGTTTTTT

clone_size: many
j_call: TRBJ2-4
d_call: -
v_call: TRBV20-1
cdr3_aa: CSASPGKLAKNIQYF
cdr3_nt: TGCAGTGCTAGCCCAGGCAAACTAGCCAAAAACATTCAGTACTTC

clone_size: -
j_call: TRBJ1-1
d_call: -
v_call: TRBV24-1
cdr3_aa: CATSDPRGRNTVAFF
cdr3_nt: TGTGCCACCAGTGACCCGAGAGGGAGGAACACTGTAGCTTTCTTT

clone_size: -
j_call: TRBJ1-5
d_call: -
v_call: TRBV2
cdr3_aa: CASSEGITTGNQPQHF
cdr3_nt: TGTGCCAGCAGTGAAGGAATCACGACAGGCAATCAGCCCCAGCATTTT

clone_size: -
j_call: TRBJ1-5
d_call: -
v_call: TRBV10-3
cdr3_aa: CAIGAGAGNQPQHF
cdr3_nt: TGTGCCATAGGGGCGGGGGCAGGCAATCAGCCCCAGCATTTT

clone_size: -
j_call: TRBJ1-6
d_call: TRBD1
v_call: TRBV20-1
cdr3_aa: CSAKLSGGMAPLHF
cdr3_nt: TGCAGTGCTAAGCTCTCAGGGGGGATGGCACCCCTCCACTTT

clone_size: -
j_call: TRBJ1-2
d_call: -
v_call: TRBV20-1
cdr3_aa: CSARDRVHYGYTF
cdr3_nt: TGCAGTGCTAGAGATAGGGTACACTATGGCTACACCTTC

clone_size: once
j_call: TRBJ1-1
d_call: -
v_call: TRBV20-1
cdr3_aa: CSARKLGGTEAFF
cdr3_nt: TGCAGTGCTAGGAAACTTGGGGGCACTGAAGCTTTCTTT

clone_size: few
j_call: TRBJ2-1
d_call: -
v_call: TRBV6-2/TRBV6-3
cdr3_aa: CASGPPYNEQFF
cdr3_nt: TGTGCCAGCGGACCTCCCTACAATGAGCAGTTCTTC

clone_size: few
j_call: TRBJ2-1
d_call: TRBD2
v_call: TRBV24-1
cdr3_aa: CATSDDGGEDNEQFF
cdr3_nt: TGTGCCACCAGTGATGATGGGGGGGAAGACAATGAGCAGTTCTTC

clone_size: -
j_call: TRBJ2-5
d_call: TRBD2
v_call: TRBV20-1
cdr3_aa: CSARAMGTSRETQYF
cdr3_nt: TGCAGTGCTAGAGCTATGGGGACTAGTCGTGAGACCCAGTACTTC

clone_size: few
j_call: TRBJ1-1
d_call: -
v_call: TRBV9
cdr3_aa: CASSPSPSVTEAFF
cdr3_nt: TGTGCCAGCAGCCCTAGTCCGAGTGTGACTGAAGCTTTCTTT

clone_size: -
j_call: TRBJ2-7
d_call: TRBD2
v_call: TRBV18
cdr3_aa: CASSPRSTPGLAGYEQYF
cdr3_nt: TGTGCCAGCTCACCAAGGTCCACCCCGGGACTAGCAGGTTACGAGCAGTACTTC

clone_size: -
j_call: TRBJ2-1
d_call: TRBD2
v_call: TRBV20-1
cdr3_aa: CSTRTSEYNEQFF
cdr3_nt: TGCAGTACACGGACTAGCGAGTACAATGAGCAGTTCTTC

clone_size: -
j_call: TRBJ2-1
d_call: TRBD2
v_call: TRBV20-1
cdr3_aa: CSATGGRNEQFF
cdr3_nt: TGCAGTGCAACGGGGGGGCGGAATGAGCAGTTCTTC

clone_size: -
j_call: TRBJ1-2
d_call: TRBD1
v_call: TRBV9
cdr3_aa: CASSPRQGPFYGYTF
cdr3_nt: TGTGCCAGCAGCCCACGACAGGGGCCATTCTATGGCTACACCTTC

clone_size: -
j_call: TRBJ2-7
d_call: -
v_call: TRBV3-1
cdr3_aa: CASSLSGTRVEQYF
cdr3_nt: TGTGCCAGCAGCCTCAGCGGGACAAGGGTCGAGCAGTACTTC

clone_size: few
j_call: TRBJ2-7
d_call: TRBD1
v_call: TRBV28
cdr3_aa: CASSFPRDRGTYEQYF
cdr3_nt: TGTGCCAGCAGTTTCCCCCGGGACAGGGGGACCTACGAGCAGTACTTC

clone_size: -
j_call: TRBJ1-5
d_call: -
v_call: TRBV20-1
cdr3_aa: CSARDRRMGSSQPQHF
cdr3_nt: TGCAGTGCTCGGGACCGTCGGATGGGTAGCAGTCAGCCCCAGCATTTT

clone_size: -
j_call: TRBJ2-1
d_call: -
v_call: TRBV12-1
cdr3_aa: CASSLEQSGTSRSYEQFF
cdr3_nt: TGTGCCAGCAGCCTAGAGCAATCCGGGACTAGTCGGTCATATGAGCAGTTCTTC

clone_size: few
j_call: TRBJ2-7
d_call: -
v_call: TRBV10-3
cdr3_aa: CAISKALNEQYF
cdr3_nt: TGTGCCATCAGCAAAGCCCTGAATGAGCAGTACTTC

clone_size: few
j_call: TRBJ2-7
d_call: TRBD1
v_call: TRBV25-1
cdr3_aa: CASSDRDRGIYEQYF
cdr3_nt: TGTGCCAGCAGTGACAGAGACAGGGGGATCTACGAGCAGTACTTC

clone_size: -
j_call: TRBJ1-1
d_call: -
v_call: TRBV12-5
cdr3_aa: CASGLGGAEAFF
cdr3_nt: TGTGCTAGTGGTTTGGGGGGCGCTGAAGCTTTCTTT

clone_size: -
j_call: TRBJ2-7
d_call: -
v_call: TRBV27
cdr3_aa: CASSLLGHYEQYF
cdr3_nt: TGTGCCAGCAGTTTACTGGGCCATTACGAGCAGTACTTC

clone_size: few
j_call: TRBJ2-3
d_call: TRBD2
v_call: TRBV9
cdr3_aa: CASSVGGRANTDTQYF
cdr3_nt: TGTGCCAGCAGCGTCGGCGGGAGGGCCAACACAGATACGCAGTATTTT

clone_size: -
j_call: TRBJ1-5
d_call: -
v_call: TRBV27
cdr3_aa: CASSLYGGFQPQHF
cdr3_nt: TGTGCCAGCAGTTTATACGGTGGGTTCCAGCCCCAGCATTTT